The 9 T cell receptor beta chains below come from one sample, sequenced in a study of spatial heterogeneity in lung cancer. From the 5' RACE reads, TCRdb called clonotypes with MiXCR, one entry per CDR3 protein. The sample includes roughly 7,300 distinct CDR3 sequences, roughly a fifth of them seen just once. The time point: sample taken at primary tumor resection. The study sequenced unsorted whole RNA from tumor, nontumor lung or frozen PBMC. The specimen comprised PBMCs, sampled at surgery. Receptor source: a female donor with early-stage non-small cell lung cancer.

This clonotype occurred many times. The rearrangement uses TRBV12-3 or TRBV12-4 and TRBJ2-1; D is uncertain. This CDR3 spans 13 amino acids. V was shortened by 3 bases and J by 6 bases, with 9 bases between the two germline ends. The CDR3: CASSFDLFNEQFF. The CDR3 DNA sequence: TGTGCCAGCAGTTTCGATTTATTCAATGAGCAGTTCTTC.

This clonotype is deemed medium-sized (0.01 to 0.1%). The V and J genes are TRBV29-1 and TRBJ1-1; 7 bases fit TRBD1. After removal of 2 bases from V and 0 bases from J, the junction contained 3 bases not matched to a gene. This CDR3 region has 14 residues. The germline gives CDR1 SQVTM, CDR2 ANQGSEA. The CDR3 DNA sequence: TGCAGCGTTGAACGGGACAGAGTGAACACTGAAGCTTTCTTT. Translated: CSVERDRVNTEAFF. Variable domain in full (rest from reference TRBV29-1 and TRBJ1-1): SAVISQKPSRDICQRGTSLTIQCQVDSQVTMMFWYRQQPGQSLTLIATANQGSEATYESGFVIDKFPISRPNLTFSTLTVSNMSPEDSSIYLCSVERDRVNTEAFFGQGTRLTVV.

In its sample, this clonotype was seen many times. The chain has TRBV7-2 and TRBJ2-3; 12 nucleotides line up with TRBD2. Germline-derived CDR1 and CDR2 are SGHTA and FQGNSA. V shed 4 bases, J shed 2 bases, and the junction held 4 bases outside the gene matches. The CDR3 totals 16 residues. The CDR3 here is CASSSRLAGATDTQYF. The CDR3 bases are TGTGCCAGCAGCTCTCGACTAGCGGGGGCCACAGATACGCAGTATTTT.

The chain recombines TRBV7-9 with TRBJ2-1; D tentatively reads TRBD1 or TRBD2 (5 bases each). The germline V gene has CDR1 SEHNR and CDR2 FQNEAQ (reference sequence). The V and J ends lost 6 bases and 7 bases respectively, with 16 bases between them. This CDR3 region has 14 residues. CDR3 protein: CASRGTAEWNEQFF. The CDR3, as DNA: TGTGCCAGCAGGGGGACGGCGGAGTGGAATGAGCAGTTCTTC.

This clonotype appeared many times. This chain's CDR3 is CASSPLGYGYTF. CDR3 nucleotide sequence: TGTGCCAGCAGCCCTCTTGGCTATGGCTACACCTTC. The chain joins TRBV3-1 to TRBJ1-2; D gene unclear. This CDR3 comprises 12 residues. V was clipped by 4 bases and J by 4 bases, with 7 bases between them. CDR1 and CDR2 from the germline V gene are LGHDT and YNNKEL (reference sequence).

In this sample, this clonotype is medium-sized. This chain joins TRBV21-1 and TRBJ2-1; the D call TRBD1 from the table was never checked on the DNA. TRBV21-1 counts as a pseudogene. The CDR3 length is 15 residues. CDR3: CASSKGRGLISSQFF. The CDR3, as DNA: TGTGCCAGCAGCAAGGGCAGGGGCTTAATAAGCTCGCAGTTCTTC.

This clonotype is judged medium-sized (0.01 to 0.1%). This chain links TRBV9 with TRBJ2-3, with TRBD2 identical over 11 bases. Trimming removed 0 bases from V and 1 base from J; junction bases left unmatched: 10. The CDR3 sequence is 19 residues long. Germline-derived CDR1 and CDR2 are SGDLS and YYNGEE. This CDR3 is CASSVGLAGGNHGTDTQYF. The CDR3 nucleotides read TGTGCCAGCAGCGTAGGCCTAGCGGGGGGCAACCACGGCACAGATACGCAGTATTTT.

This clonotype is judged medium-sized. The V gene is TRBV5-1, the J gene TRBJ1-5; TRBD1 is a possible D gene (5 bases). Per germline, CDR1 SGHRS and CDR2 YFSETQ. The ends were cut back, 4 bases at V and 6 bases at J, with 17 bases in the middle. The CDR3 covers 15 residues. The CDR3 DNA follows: TGCGCCAGCAGCCCGGACCCGGGGGTAGGTCAGCCCCAGCATTTT. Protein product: CASSPDPGVGQPQHF.

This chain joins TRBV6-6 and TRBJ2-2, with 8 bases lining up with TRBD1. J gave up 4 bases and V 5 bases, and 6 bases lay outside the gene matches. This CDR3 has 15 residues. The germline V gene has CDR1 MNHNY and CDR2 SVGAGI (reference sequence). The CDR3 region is CASSLGQVLTGELFF. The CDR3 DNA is TGTGCCAGCAGTCTGGGACAGGTCCTCACCGGGGAGCTGTTTTTT.